This TCR beta chain comes out of a study of monozygotic twins with inflammatory bowel disease. Study conclusions and caveats: What may have added variability to patient repertoires is that immunosuppressive treatments differed. IBD-affected twins scored below their healthy co-twins in TCRbeta diversity (inverse Simpson).

Unfractionated whole blood yielded total RNA, and T cells were not sorted. With regard to this clonotype: Its antigen is not known.

The authors made each sample's cDNA in eight separate reactions. TCRdb re-called the 5' RACE reads, yielding one record per CDR3 amino acid sequence without DNA. Found here are 350,000 to 500,000 distinct CDR3 sequences; the top ten clones hold around 2.4%. The CDR3 runs to 11 residues. CDR1 is LGHNT and CDR2 is FRNRAP in the germline V gene. Sample: blood. The TCR was taken from a human donor with ulcerative colitis or Crohn's disease, or a healthy co-twin of an affected twin (not recorded which). The J gene is TRBJ2-1, the V gene TRBV12-5; TCRdb's assignment of TRBD1 cannot be checked, as there is no DNA. The CDR3 protein is CASGRGGEQFF.